Here is one T cell receptor (beta chain) with its context. The data derive from a study of blood T cell repertoires in COVID-19. Study information: The United States, Italy and Spain were the sources of the acute and convalescent COVID-19 samples. PBMCs, B-cell-depleted T cells, or T cells were the source of the cDNA or gDNA that made up the material.

Per the study methods: By means of reference gene primer amplification, nucleated cell counts were estimated. The assay was immunoSEQ multiplex PCR, and TCRdb's table has in-frame clones only and misses some. That table is the source of V, J and clone size, and D and trimming were worked out from the DNA. The data show some 250,000 clones, with about four fifths seen just once and roughly 5.7% held by the top ten. This CDR3 has 14 amino acids. Losses at the gene ends were 5 bases for V and 4 bases for J; bases not matched to a gene: 6. The germline CDR1 and CDR2 sequences are MDHEN and SYDVKM. The TCR sequence derives from a man older than 75 with acute or convalescent COVID-19. Source material: peripheral blood. The rearrangement uses TRBV28 and TRBJ2-7, with 9 bases that match TRBD1. The CDR3 here is CASSMTGGFYEQYF. CDR3 coding DNA: TGTGCCAGCAGTATGACAGGGGGATTTTACGAGCAGTACTTC.